One TCR beta chain is described in this entry. The antigen is undetermined. The sample originates from a study of T cells in women clearing cervical HPV infection. Points from the study as a whole: Unknown T-cell numbers per sample may underlie the richness differences.

Using immunoSEQ multiplex PCR, the repertoire was profiled, and TCRdb retains in-frame clones only, with some absent. This table holds about 32,000 clones. The TCR originated in a woman aged 18-69 years with a cervical HPV16 infection that either progressed to CIN3+ or cleared (not recorded which). Sequenced: blood buffy coat.

CDR3 sequence reads: CASSWDRGEGTEAFF. CDR3 DNA, as far as it was read: TGCGCCAGCAGCTGGGACAGGGGGGAAGGCACTGAA. This sequence joins TRBV5-1 and TRBJ1-1, with TRBD1 identical over 11 bases. Read data end 3 residues before the CDR3 end; the end is taken from the germline J gene. The CDR3 extends over 15 amino acids. J gave up 4 bases and V 3 bases, and 5 bases lay outside the gene matches. Germline CDR1 and CDR2: SGHRS and YFSETQ.